These T cell receptor beta chains were read from a single sample in a study of T cells in Graves' hyperthyroidism and ophthalmopathy. TCRdb ran MiXCR on the multiplex PCR reads and lists one entry per CDR3 protein. The sample records around 520,000 distinct CDR3 sequences, 14% being singletons. Material: blood. The receptor set was obtained from a middle-aged woman with Graves' hyperthyroidism. CDR3s include the opening cysteine and the closing phenylalanine or tryptophan. Fields, in order: V gene, D gene, clone size, J gene, CDR3 protein, CDR3 DNA. D genes are given only for firm matches. The size field is filled for only some rows; it gives once, few, many or a size class.

>TRBV6-5|.|.|TRBJ1-1
CASSFGSNLRGTEAFF
TGTGCCAGCAGTTTCGGGTCGAATCTGAGGGGAACTGAAGCTTTCTTT
>TRBV3-1|.|many|TRBJ1-1
CASSQERVMNTEAFF
TGTGCCAGCAGCCAAGAACGGGTGATGAACACTGAAGCTTTCTTT
>TRBV20-1|.|many|TRBJ1-5
CSARDEWDPVDQPQHF
TGCAGTGCTAGAGATGAGTGGGACCCTGTGGATCAGCCCCAGCATTTT
>TRBV7-2|.|.|TRBJ2-7
CASSLDGGPSYEQYF
TGTGCCAGCAGCTTAGATGGCGGTCCCTCCTACGAGCAGTACTTC
>TRBV5-1|.|.|TRBJ2-7
CASSLIRLARYEQYF
TGCGCCAGCAGCTTGATTCGGCTAGCCCGCTACGAGCAGTACTTC
>TRBV12-3/TRBV12-4|.|many|TRBJ1-6
CASTPQVGNSPLHF
TGTGCCAGCACCCCACAGGTTGGAAATTCACCCCTCCACTTT
>TRBV4-1|.|few|TRBJ2-1
CASSQVLAGSYNEQFF
TGCGCCAGCAGCCAAGTTCTCGCGGGCTCCTACAATGAGCAGTTCTTC
>TRBV29-1|.|.|TRBJ2-3
CSVAPGLDKPDAQYF
TGCAGCGTTGCCCCGGGACTGGACAAACCAGATGCGCAGTATTTT
>TRBV11-2|TRBD1|.|TRBJ2-7
CASSRVVQGDAYEQYF
TGTGCCAGCAGCCGCGTTGTTCAGGGGGACGCCTACGAGCAGTACTTC
>TRBV6-2/TRBV6-3|TRBD1|few|TRBJ2-2
CASSSDRDVTGELFF
TGTGCCAGCAGCTCCGACAGGGATGTCACCGGGGAGCTGTTTTTT
>TRBV5-5|.|.|TRBJ2-6
CASSLLPSGANVLTF
TGTGCCAGCAGCTTGTTGCCTTCTGGGGCCAACGTCCTGACTTTC
>TRBV20-1|TRBD2|many|TRBJ2-3
CSARDYLAGTDTQYF
TGCAGTGCTAGAGATTACCTAGCGGGCACAGATACGCAGTATTTT
>TRBV12-3/TRBV12-4|.|.|TRBJ2-7
CASSLSFGLTPYEQYF
TGTGCCAGCAGTTTGAGTTTCGGGCTGACTCCCTACGAGCAGTACTTC
>TRBV12-3/TRBV12-4|.|many|TRBJ2-7
CASSLNGGFSYEQYF
TGTGCCAGCAGTTTAAACGGGGGATTCTCCTACGAGCAGTACTTC
>TRBV9|TRBD2|few|TRBJ2-3
CASSIRAGRGTDTQYF
TGTGCCAGCAGCATCCGAGCGGGAAGGGGCACAGATACGCAGTATTTT
>TRBV28|.|many|TRBJ2-1
CASSLVGASRNEQFF
TGTGCCAGCAGTTTGGTGGGTGCATCAAGGAATGAGCAGTTCTTC
>TRBV2|.|many|TRBJ2-7
CASRGGQGAEQYF
TGTGCCAGCAGGGGGGGGCAGGGAGCCGAGCAGTACTTC
>TRBV3-1|TRBD1|many|TRBJ1-2
CASSQAWDRNYGYTF
TGTGCCAGCAGCCAAGCATGGGACAGAAACTATGGCTACACCTTC
>TRBV2|TRBD2|.|TRBJ2-1
CASTSGIGYNEQFF
TGTGCCAGCACTAGCGGGATTGGCTACAATGAGCAGTTCTTC
>TRBV20-1|.|many|TRBJ1-6
CSARDLGSPLHF
TGCAGTGCTAGAGATCTCGGTTCACCCCTCCACTTT
>TRBV11-3|TRBD2|.|TRBJ2-3
CASSSSGTSAYF
TGTGCCAGCAGCTCCTCCGGGACTAGCGCGTATTTT
>TRBV28|TRBD1|.|TRBJ2-2
CASIGQGAVGELFF
TGTGCCAGCATCGGACAGGGGGCGGTCGGGGAGCTGTTTTTT
>TRBV3-1|.|few|TRBJ1-1
CASSQDATRGETEAFF
TGTGCCAGCAGCCAAGATGCCACCCGGGGGGAGACTGAAGCTTTCTTT
>TRBV11-2|.|many|TRBJ2-1
CASSLATSSEQFF
TGTGCCAGCAGCTTAGCAACTAGCAGTGAGCAGTTCTTC
>TRBV9|.|.|TRBJ2-5
CASSVAGRQETQYF
TGTGCCAGCAGCGTAGCTGGCAGACAAGAGACCCAGTACTTC
>TRBV27|.|.|TRBJ1-4
CASSFRQVPNEKLFF
TGTGCCAGCAGTTTCAGACAGGTCCCGAATGAAAAACTGTTTTTT
>TRBV6-1|.|many|TRBJ2-2
CASQTGSLFGELFF
TGTGCCAGCCAAACAGGGTCCTTGTTCGGGGAGCTGTTTTTT
>TRBV27|TRBD2|.|TRBJ2-3
CASSLIAGGPVADTQYF
TGTGCCAGCAGTTTAATAGCGGGAGGGCCGGTCGCAGATACGCAGTATTTT
>TRBV6-1|.|.|TRBJ1-2
CASTEGGTNYGYTF
TGTGCCAGCACCGAGGGGGGTACTAACTATGGCTACACCTTC
>TRBV5-1|TRBD1|many|TRBJ2-2
CASSVGQSTGELFF
TGCGCCAGCAGCGTGGGACAGAGCACCGGGGAGCTGTTTTTT
>TRBV11-2|.|many|TRBJ2-2
CASSLGPRGTGELFF
TGTGCCAGCAGCTTAGGCCCTCGGGGGACCGGGGAGCTGTTTTTT
>TRBV5-8|.|.|TRBJ1-1
CASSSYQGKGTEAFF
TGTGCCAGCAGCTCATACCAGGGGAAGGGCACTGAAGCTTTCTTT
>TRBV9|.|many|TRBJ2-1
CASSFGDGTEQFF
TGTGCCAGCAGCTTCGGGGATGGGACTGAGCAGTTCTTC
>TRBV3-1|.|many|TRBJ2-5
CASSQDTVQETQYF
TGTGCCAGCAGCCAAGATACGGTACAAGAGACCCAGTACTTC
>TRBV11-3|.|many|TRBJ2-1
CASSLFSSNEQFF
TGTGCCAGCAGCTTATTTAGCTCCAATGAGCAGTTCTTC
>TRBV10-3|.|.|TRBJ1-5
CAIGRDSNQPQHF
TGTGCCATCGGCCGGGACAGCAATCAGCCCCAGCATTTT
>TRBV27|.|.|TRBJ2-7
CASRYGYEQYF
TGTGCCAGCAGATACGGCTACGAGCAGTACTTC
>TRBV18|.|many|TRBJ1-1
CASSPKGTEAFF
TGTGCCAGCTCACCTAAGGGGACTGAAGCTTTCTTT